This T cell receptor beta chain was documented in a study of cytomegalovirus exposure and HLA in healthy donors (dated 2017 in TCRdb). Describing the broader study: In an earlier analysis of roughly 590 of the donors, 276 Gb of sequence data and about 110 million unique TCR beta sequences from roughly 200 million T cells were reported. Approximately 300 gigabases of sequencing data and 70 million to 100 million unique TCR sequences made up an early release that covered 500 to 700 HLA-typed donors. Among the roughly 400 genotyped donors, approximately 81% belonged to the genetic ancestry cluster associated with self-reported Caucasian donors. The study was designed to test whether signatures of past pathogen exposure could be identified by cataloging public T cell receptors. The T cell repertoires of several hundred subjects were profiled by immunosequencing and related to cytomegalovirus serostatus. In addition to the first cohort of 666 subjects, a separate validation cohort of 120 different subjects was used. High-throughput TCR immunosequencing, statistical association of individual TCRs with disease status, and machine learning were combined to predict cytomegalovirus infection status. To study patterns of TCR occurrence, a later analysis re-analyzed previously published TCR beta repertoires from under 750 donors and added high-resolution HLA genotyping. Rather than using new phenotypic data, the later analysis identified candidate immune exposures from TCR beta sequences and from how often those sequences occurred across donors. In an earlier analysis of a few hundred of the donors, high-throughput TCR beta sequencing was used to judge whether each TCR beta V gene segment behaved as functional or pseudogenic. Donor age, sex, ethnicity and CMV serostatus were compiled alongside the repertoire data. Genome-wide SNP genotypes for about 65% of the roughly 670 donors were used in a later genetic analysis, which treated that subset as a discovery cohort. All discovery cohort repertoires had been generated using a single sequencing platform. HLA typing covered class I and class II loci at four-digit resolution. Typing coverage varied by locus: about 629-640 donors for A, B, C, DRB1 and DQB1; roughly 510 for DQA1; approximately 610 for DPA1; approximately 450 for DPB1. Because of strong linkage in the cohort, roughly five DR-DQ haplotypes were treated as single units for association and clustering. On average, around 240,000 unique TCR beta nucleotide sequences were sequenced per donor among some 420 genotyped donors of the cohort, with about 17% of those sequences being non-productive. General study outcomes and caveats: An association between a missense DCLRE1C variant and V-gene and J-gene trimming of TCR beta chains was found in a later genetic analysis and replicated in an independent cohort. An earlier analysis of approximately 540 of the donors showed that most TCR beta V segments appeared in productive rearrangements either about 87% or about 30% of the time, which broadly matched IMGT annotations. A later analysis found that TCR association rates varied across HLA loci, with DRB1 alleles showing the most associated TCRs and HLA-C alleles the fewest. Presence/absence analyses assumed roughly uniform sequencing depth across donors, an assumption that may not hold. A cluster of highly shared sequence variants was judged likely to represent a technical artifact of the sequencing pipeline. The study listed 150 to 200 TCR beta chains as associated with cytomegalovirus. HLA typing was unavailable for some donors at each locus, so association tests used only the typed subset. Compared with the roughly 720-donor mean, donors in an Asian-associated ancestry cluster had fewer N-insertions in productive TCRs, according to a later genetic analysis. Strong co-occurrence of HLA alleles, especially DR and DQ, made assigning TCR associations to individual alleles difficult. Most CMV-associated TCR beta chains appeared to be HLA-restricted in a later analysis, and the HLA associations seemed to be driven largely by CMV exposure. Only TCR beta chains were sequenced in this cohort, and the absence of alpha or paired-chain data limited detectable features. The authors suggested that the approach could potentially be extended to other disease states and immunological phenotypes. A further reported finding was that TCR beta sequences accurately predicted the HLA-A and HLA-B alleles for most subjects in the first cohort. Over 15 rarely observed V segments, including chromosome 9 orphons, were excluded from the earlier analysis of several hundred of the donors because counts were too low. While some public TCRs were present in many individuals, most TCR sequences turned up only very rarely across donors. A later analysis associated 16,951 TCR beta sequences with specific HLA alleles at a false discovery rate of 0.05. In a later analysis, HLA-associated TCR beta chains showed more clonal expansion and lower generation probabilities than non-associated chains that were equally common. Because the 87-base-pair reads could not distinguish some IMGT-functional V segments, including TRBV6-2 and TRBV6-3, those segments were excluded. Linkage disequilibrium might explain the correlated functional status among segregating V segments, but an unknown experimental factor could not be ruled out. The classifier was reported to diagnose cytomegalovirus status with high specificity and sensitivity in both the original and validation cohorts. The only immune exposure information available for the cohort was CMV serostatus. In vitro tests confirmed that three of the cytomegalovirus-associated TCR beta chains recognize cytomegalovirus antigens. A later analysis reported that several top co-occurrence clusters appeared linked to parvovirus B19, influenza, CMV and Epstein-Barr virus.

The CDR3, from cysteine to phenylalanine, totals 18 residues. Of the read, only the CDR3 DNA is kept; its 54 bases are in frame from base 1. Based on the germline V gene, the CDR1 and CDR2 sequences are SGDLS and YYNGEE. At the junction V is shortened by 4 bases and J by 3 bases, with 23 bases in between. The cohort consisted of 600 or so healthy bone marrow donors. All cohort members were sampled while nominally healthy, although unrecorded immune exposures were likely present. The donor was CMV seropositive and was included in the group of 250 to 300 seropositive cohort members. A peripheral blood sample was provided by each donor, and peripheral blood mononuclear cells were used for TCR beta sequencing. The Qiagen DNeasy Blood Extraction Kit was used to extract genomic DNA from the blood cell samples. The method behind the library was the immunoSEQ multiplex PCR assay. The multiplex PCR relied on a mix of 60 forward primers for TCR Vbeta segments and 13 reverse primers for TCR Jbeta segments. Amplification of the CDR3 region of rearranged TCR beta genes was performed with a multiplex PCR assay on genomic DNA. On the Illumina HiSeq System, the amplified TCR beta libraries were sequenced as 87-base-pair reads. The original pipeline was this. Across the roughly 600 repertoires, a later analysis counted tens of millions of unique TCR beta chains, 8.5 million to 12 million of which were shared by at least two donors. A nearest-neighbor algorithm error-corrected the raw reads and collapsed the reads into unique sequences, merging closely related sequences to remove PCR and sequencing errors. Alignment of CDR3 sequences to IMGT reference sequences was used to assign V, D and J gene segments. For a sequence to be retained, at least a six-nucleotide match to both a V gene segment and a J gene segment was required. Rearrangements were classified as productive when the CDR3 lacked stop codons and remained in frame with V and J, and all other rearrangements were classified as non-productive. Following IMGT convention, CDR3 was defined as the stretch from the second conserved V-encoded cysteine up to the conserved J-encoded phenylalanine. The earlier analysis of roughly 590 of the donors excluded any sequence lacking an unambiguous match to a single V gene segment. An earlier analysis of a few hundred of the donors classified V segments as functional when productive rearrangements were above 56.7% and as segregating when the standard deviation between donors was above 5%. A statistical classification framework was built to diagnose cytomegalovirus status from the catalog of TCR beta chain sequences. A later analysis assigned V and J genes by comparing TCR nucleotide sequences with IMGT/GENE-DB human TR gene sequences. The TCRdist pipeline was used in a later analysis to assign CDR3 sequences and most-parsimonious VDJ recombination scenarios. A later analysis defined each TCR beta chain by its CDR3 amino acid sequence plus V-gene family, and excluded reads lacking a unique V-gene family. In a later analysis, 450 to 600 highly shared, low-generation-probability nucleotide sequences were removed to address suspected cross-contamination and a sequencing artifact. A later analysis calculated a clonal expansion index for each public chain from normalized within-repertoire ranks of inferred template counts. Generation probabilities in a later analysis came from a VDJ recombination model fitted to out-of-frame rearrangements, and those results were checked against IGoR. A later analysis scored TCR-TCR, TCR-HLA and TCR-CMV co-occurrence with hypergeometric tests, applying a repertoire-size bias correction to TCR pairs. A later analysis estimated false discovery rates by permuting HLA or CMV assignments 20 times. A later analysis grouped co-occurring TCRs with DBSCAN, adding TCRdist sequence similarity when clustering within HLA-allele-positive subsets. Co-occurrence clustering excluded repertoires with fewer than 30,000 or more than 120,000 public chains, plus five with anomalous nucleotide sharing. TCRdb's version of the immuneACCESS table is confined to in-frame rearrangements and falls short of the full clone set. An unresolved V gene accounts for under half of the shortfall where checked; the remainder is of unknown origin. For V, J and clone size, that table is used; D and trimming come from the DNA. The table for this sample lists 85,000 to 130,000 clones; about 70% of them were counted only once. The top ten constitute around 5.8% of the sample.

Concerning this clone itself: This receptor's antigen is unknown. Base-call qualities are not available, and no considerably larger clone is one nucleotide away.

The chain couples TRBV9 to TRBJ2-1, with no confidently assigned D gene. The clonotype originates from a woman in her forties or fifties in good health and CMV-seropositive. Sequencing used PBMCs. Here the CDR3 is given as CASSPHHGVREDYNEQFF. The DNA sequence is TGTGCCAGCAGCCCTCACCATGGAGTCAGAGAAGACTACAATGAGCAGTTCTTC.